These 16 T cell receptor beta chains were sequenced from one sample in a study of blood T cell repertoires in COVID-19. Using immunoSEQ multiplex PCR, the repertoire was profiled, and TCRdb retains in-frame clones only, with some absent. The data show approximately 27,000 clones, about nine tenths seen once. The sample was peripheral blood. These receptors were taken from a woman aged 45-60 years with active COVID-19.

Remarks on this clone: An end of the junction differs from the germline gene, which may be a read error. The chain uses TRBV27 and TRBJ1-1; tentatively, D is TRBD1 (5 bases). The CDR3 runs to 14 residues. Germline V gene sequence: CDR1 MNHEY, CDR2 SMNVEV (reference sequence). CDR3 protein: CASSPRFSGTGAFF. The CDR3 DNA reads TGTGCCAGCAGTCCACGATTTTCAGGGACTGGAGCTTTCTTT.

In DNA, the CDR3 is TGCGCCAGCAGTGGACTAGCGGGAGGGGGGAAGGGTAGCACAGATACGCAGTATTTT. Translated: CASSGLAGGGKGSTDTQYF. The chain recombines TRBV10-2 with TRBJ2-3; 14 bases align to TRBD2. This CDR3 has 19 residues. Germline CDR1 and CDR2: WSHSY and SAAADI. The ends lost 4 bases at V and 0 bases at J; junction bases unmatched: 9.

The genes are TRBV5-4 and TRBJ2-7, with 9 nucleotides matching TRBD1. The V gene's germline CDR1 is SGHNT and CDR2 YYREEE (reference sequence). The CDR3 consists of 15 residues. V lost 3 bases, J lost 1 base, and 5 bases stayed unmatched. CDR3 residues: CASSSWDRESYEQYF. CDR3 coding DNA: TGTGCCAGCAGCTCCTGGGACAGGGAGTCCTACGAGCAGTACTTC. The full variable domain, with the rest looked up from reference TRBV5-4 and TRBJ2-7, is ETGVTQSPTHLIKTRGQQVTLRCSSQSGHNTVSWYQQALGQGPQFIFQYYREEENGRGNFPPRFSGLQFPNYSSELNVNALELDDSALYLCASSSWDRESYEQYFGPGTRLTVT.

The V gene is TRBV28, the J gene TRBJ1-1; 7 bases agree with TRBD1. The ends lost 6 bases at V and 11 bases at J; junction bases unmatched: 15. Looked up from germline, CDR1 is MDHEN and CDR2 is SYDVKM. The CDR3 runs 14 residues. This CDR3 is CASRSTTGPLGAFF. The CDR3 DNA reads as TGTGCCAGCAGATCTACGACAGGGCCCCTCGGGGCTTTCTTT.

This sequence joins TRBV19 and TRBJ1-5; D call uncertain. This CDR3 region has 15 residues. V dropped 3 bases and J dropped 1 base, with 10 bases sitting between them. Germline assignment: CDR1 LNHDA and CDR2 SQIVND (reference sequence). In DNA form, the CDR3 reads TGTGCCAGTAGTATTTCGACGGAGAGCAATCAGCCCCAGCATTTT. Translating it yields CASSISTESNQPQHF.

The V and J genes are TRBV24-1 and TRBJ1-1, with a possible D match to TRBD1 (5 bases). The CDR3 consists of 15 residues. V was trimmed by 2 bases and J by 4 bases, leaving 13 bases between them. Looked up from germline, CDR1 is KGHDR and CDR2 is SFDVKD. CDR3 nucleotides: TGTGCCACCAGTGATTCGAGCCAGGGTTTCACTGAAGCTTTCTTT. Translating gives CATSDSSQGFTEAFF.

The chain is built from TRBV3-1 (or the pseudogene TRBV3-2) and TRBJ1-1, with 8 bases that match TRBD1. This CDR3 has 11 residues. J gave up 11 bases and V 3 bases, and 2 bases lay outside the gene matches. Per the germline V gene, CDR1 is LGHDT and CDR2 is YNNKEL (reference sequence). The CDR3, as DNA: TGTGCCAGCAGCCATCAGGGGGCGGCTTTCTTT. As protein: CASSHQGAAFF.

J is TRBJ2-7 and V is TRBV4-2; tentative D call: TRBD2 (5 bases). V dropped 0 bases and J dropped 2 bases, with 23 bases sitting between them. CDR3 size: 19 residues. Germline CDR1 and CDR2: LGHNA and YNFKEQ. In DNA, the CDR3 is TGTGCCAGCAGCCAAGATCCCCGCCCCCCCCAGCGGCGTGCCTACGAGCAGTACTTC. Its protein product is CASSQDPRPPQRRAYEQYF.

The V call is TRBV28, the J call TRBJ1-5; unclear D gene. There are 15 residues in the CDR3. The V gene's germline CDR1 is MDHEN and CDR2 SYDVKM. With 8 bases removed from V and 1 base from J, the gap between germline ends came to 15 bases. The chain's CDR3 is CASRRVLKSNQPQHF. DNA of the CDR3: TGTGCCAGCCGTCGGGTCCTTAAAAGCAATCAGCCCCAGCATTTT.

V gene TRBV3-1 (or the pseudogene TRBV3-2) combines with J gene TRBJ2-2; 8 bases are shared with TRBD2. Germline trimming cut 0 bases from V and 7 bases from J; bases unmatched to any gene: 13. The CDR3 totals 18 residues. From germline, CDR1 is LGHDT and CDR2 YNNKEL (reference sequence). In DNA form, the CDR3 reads TGTGCCAGCAGCCAAGATCCCCCAATAGCGGGGTCGGTCGGGGAGCTGTTTTTT. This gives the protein CASSQDPPIAGSVGELFF.

CDR3 protein: CSASGGSGRGAEQYF. For the CDR3, the DNA is TGCAGTGCTAGTGGGGGTAGCGGGAGAGGGGCCGAGCAGTACTTC. The chain combines TRBV20-1 with TRBJ2-7; 9 nucleotides match TRBD2. The CDR3 runs 15 residues. Trimming removed 3 bases from V and 6 bases from J; junction bases left unmatched: 12. Per the germline V gene, CDR1 is DFQATT and CDR2 is SNEGSKA (reference sequence).

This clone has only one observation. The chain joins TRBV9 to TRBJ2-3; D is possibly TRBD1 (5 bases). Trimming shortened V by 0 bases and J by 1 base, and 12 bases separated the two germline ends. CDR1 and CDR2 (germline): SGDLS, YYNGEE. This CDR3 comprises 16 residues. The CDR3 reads CASSVGGGRGTDTQYF. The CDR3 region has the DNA TGTGCCAGCAGCGTAGGGGGCGGAAGGGGCACAGATACGCAGTATTTT. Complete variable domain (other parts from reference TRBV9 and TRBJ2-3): DSGVTQTPKHLITATGQRVTLRCSPRSGDLSVYWYQQSLDQGLQFLIQYYNGEERAKGNILERFSAQQFPDLHSELNLSSLELGDSALYFCASSVGGGRGTDTQYFGPGTRLTVL.

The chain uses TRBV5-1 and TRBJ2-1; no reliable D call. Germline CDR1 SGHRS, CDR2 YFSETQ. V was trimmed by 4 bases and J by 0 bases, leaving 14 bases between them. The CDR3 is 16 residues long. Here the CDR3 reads CASSLEFRSSYNEQFF. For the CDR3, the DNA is TGCGCCAGCAGCCTGGAATTCAGAAGCTCCTACAATGAGCAGTTCTTC.

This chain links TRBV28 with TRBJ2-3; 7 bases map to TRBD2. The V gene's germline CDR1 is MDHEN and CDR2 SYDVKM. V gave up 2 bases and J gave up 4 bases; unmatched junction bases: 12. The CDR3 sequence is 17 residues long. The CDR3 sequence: CASSLSPIAGRPDTQYF. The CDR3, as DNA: TGTGCCAGCAGTTTAAGTCCGATAGCGGGTAGGCCAGATACGCAGTATTTT.

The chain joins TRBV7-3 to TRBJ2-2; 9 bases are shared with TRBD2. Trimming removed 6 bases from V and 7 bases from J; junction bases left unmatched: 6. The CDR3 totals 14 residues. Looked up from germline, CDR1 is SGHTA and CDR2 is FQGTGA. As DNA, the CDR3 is TGTGCCAGCAGAATAGCGGGAGATGGCGGGGAGCTGTTTTTT. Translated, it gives CASRIAGDGGELFF.

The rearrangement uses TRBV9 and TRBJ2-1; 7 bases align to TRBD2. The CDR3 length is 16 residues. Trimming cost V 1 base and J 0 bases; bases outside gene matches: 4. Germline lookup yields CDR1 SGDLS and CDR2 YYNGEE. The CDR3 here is CASSVIGRGSYNEQFF. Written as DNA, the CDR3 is TGTGCCAGCAGCGTAATAGGGAGGGGCTCCTACAATGAGCAGTTCTTC.